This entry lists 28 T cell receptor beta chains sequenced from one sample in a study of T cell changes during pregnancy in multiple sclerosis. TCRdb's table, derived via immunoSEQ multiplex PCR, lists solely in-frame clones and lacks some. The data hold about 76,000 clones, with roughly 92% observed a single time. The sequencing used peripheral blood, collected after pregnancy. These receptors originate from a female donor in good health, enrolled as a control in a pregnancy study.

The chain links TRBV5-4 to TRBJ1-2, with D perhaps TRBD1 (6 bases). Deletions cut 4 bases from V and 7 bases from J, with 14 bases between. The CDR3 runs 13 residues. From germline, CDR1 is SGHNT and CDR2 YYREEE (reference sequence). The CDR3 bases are TGTGCCAGCAGCGGGATACAGGGAAGTGGCTACACCTTC. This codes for CASSGIQGSGYTF.

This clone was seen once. The CDR3 loop reads CAIREGTGGYEQYF. CDR3 nucleotide sequence: TGTGCCATCAGGGAGGGGACAGGGGGATACGAGCAGTACTTC. The chain carries TRBV10-3 and TRBJ2-7; 11 nucleotides line up with TRBD1. The CDR3 totals 14 residues. After removal of 6 bases from V and 4 bases from J, the junction contained 5 bases not matched to a gene. The germline CDR1 and CDR2 sequences are ENHRY and SYGVKD.

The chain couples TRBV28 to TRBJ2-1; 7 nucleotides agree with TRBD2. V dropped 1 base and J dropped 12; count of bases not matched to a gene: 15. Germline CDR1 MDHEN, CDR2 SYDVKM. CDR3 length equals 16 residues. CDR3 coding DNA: TGTGCCAGCAGTTTATTTCGAGGGGAGCGGGGAGGGCTGCAGTTCTTC. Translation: CASSLFRGERGGLQFF.

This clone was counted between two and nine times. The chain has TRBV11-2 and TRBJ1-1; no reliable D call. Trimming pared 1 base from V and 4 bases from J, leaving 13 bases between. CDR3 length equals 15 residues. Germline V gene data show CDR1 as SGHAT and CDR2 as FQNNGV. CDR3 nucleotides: TGTGCCAGCAGCTTAGGGGAGGGTACGGGCACTGAAGCTTTCTTT. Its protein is CASSLGEGTGTEAFF.

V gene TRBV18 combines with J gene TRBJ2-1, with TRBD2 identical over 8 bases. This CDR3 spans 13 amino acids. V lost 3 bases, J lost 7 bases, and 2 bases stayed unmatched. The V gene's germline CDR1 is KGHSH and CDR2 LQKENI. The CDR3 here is CASSPGLENEQFF. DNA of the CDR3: TGTGCCAGCTCACCGGGACTAGAAAATGAGCAGTTCTTC.

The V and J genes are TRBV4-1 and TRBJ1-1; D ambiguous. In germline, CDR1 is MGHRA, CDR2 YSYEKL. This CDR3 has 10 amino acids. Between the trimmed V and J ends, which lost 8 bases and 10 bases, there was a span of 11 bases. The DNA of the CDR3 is TGCGCCAGCGTACGGGGTAGAGCTTTCTTT. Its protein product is CASVRGRAFF.

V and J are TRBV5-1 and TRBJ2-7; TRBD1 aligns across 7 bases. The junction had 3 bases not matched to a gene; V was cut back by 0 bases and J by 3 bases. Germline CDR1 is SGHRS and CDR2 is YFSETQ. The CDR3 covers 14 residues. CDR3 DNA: TGCGCCAGCAGCTTGGACCAGGGGGTCTACGAGCAGTACTTC. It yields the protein CASSLDQGVYEQYF.

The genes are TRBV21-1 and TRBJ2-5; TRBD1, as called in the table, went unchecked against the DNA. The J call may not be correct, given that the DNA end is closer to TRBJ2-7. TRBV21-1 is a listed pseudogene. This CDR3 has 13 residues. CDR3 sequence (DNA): TGTGCCAGCAGCAAGGGGACAGGGGACGAGCAGTACTTC. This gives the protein CASSKGTGDEQYF.

The CDR3 is CASSDRGEGANEQFF. The CDR3 nucleotides are TGTGCCAGCAGTGACAGAGGAGAAGGGGCCAATGAGCAGTTCTTC. The gene calls are TRBV6-4 and TRBJ2-1; D is possibly TRBD1 (5 bases). The length of the CDR3 is 15 residues. The V gene lost 2 bases and the J gene lost 6 bases, with 14 bases spanning the gap. Germline V gene data show CDR1 as MRHNA and CDR2 as SNTAGT.

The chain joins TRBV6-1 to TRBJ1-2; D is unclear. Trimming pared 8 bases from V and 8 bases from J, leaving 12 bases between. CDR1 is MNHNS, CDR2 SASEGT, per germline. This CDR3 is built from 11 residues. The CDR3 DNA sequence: TGTGCCAGCGGAACAGCCTTAGGCTACACCTTC. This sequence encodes CASGTALGYTF.

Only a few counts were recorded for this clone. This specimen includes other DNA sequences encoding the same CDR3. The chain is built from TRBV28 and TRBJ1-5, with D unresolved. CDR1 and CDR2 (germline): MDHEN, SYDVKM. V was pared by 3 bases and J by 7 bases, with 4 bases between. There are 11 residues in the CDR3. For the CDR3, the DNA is TGTGCCAGCAGTTTTGGCCAGCCCCAGCATTTT. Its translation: CASSFGQPQHF.

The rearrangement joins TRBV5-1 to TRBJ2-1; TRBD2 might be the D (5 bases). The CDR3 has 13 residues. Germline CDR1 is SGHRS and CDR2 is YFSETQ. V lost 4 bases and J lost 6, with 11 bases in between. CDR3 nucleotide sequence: TGCGCCAGCAGCCCGGGGAGCCCCAATGAGCAGTTCTTC. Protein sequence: CASSPGSPNEQFF.

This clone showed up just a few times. This CDR3 is CASSLAQGYPFF. CDR3 nucleotide sequence: TGTGCCAGCAGCTTAGCCCAGGGTTATCCTTTCTTT. The V call is TRBV7-9, the J call TRBJ1-1; the D gene is possibly TRBD1 (5 bases). The CDR3 covers 12 residues. V was pared by 0 bases and J by 12 bases, with 11 bases between. Germline CDR1 SEHNR, CDR2 FQNEAQ (reference sequence).

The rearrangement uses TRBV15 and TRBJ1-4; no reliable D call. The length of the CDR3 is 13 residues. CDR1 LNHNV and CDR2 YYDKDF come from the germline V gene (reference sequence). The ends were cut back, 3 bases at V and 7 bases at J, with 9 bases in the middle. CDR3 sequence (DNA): TGTGCCACCAGCAGGGGAGGAGGTGAAAAACTGTTTTTT. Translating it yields CATSRGGGEKLFF.

Written as DNA, the CDR3 is TGTGCCAGCAGCCCTAGAGGTCCCGGGGAGCTGTTTTTT. Amino acid sequence: CASSPRGPGELFF. The chain combines TRBV9 with TRBJ2-2, with D hard to call. The CDR3 spans 13 residues. Trimming cost V 4 bases and J 6 bases, with 10 bases left between them. CDR1 is SGDLS and CDR2 is YYNGEE in the germline V gene.

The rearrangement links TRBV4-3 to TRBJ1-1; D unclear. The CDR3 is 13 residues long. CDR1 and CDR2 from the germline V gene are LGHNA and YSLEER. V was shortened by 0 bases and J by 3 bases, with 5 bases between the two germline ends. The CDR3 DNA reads TGCGCCAGCAGCCAAGATCTTGACACTGAAGCTTTCTTT. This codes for CASSQDLDTEAFF.

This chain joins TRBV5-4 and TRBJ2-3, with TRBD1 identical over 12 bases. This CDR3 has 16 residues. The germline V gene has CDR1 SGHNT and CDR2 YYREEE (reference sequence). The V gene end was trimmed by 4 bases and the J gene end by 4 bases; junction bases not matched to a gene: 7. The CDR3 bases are TGTGCCAGCAGCACGGGGACAGGGGGCGGGTCAGATACGCAGTATTTT. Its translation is CASSTGTGGGSDTQYF.

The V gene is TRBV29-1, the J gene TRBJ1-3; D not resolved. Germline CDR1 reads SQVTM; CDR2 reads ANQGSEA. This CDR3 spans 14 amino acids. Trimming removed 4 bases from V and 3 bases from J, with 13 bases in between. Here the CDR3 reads CSVVGGVLGNTIYF. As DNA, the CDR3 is TGCAGCGTTGTCGGCGGGGTCCTTGGAAACACCATATATTTT.

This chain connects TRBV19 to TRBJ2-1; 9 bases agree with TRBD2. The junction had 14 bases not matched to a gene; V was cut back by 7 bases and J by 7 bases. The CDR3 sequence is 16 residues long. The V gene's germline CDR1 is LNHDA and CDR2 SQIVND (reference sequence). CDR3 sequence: CASTQQRASGVNEQFF. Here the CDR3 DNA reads TGTGCCAGTACCCAACAAAGGGCTAGCGGGGTGAATGAGCAGTTCTTC.

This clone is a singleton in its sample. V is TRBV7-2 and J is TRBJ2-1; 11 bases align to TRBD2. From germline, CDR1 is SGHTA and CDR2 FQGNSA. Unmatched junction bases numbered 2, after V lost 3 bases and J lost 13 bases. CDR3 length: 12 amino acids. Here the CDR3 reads CASSLTSGTQFF. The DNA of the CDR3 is TGTGCCAGCAGCTTGACTAGCGGGACCCAGTTCTTC.

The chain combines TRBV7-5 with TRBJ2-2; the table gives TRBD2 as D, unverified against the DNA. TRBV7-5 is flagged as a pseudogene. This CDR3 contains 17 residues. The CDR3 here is CARSSSCGTRGHGELFF. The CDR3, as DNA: TGTGCCAGAAGCTCATCGTGCGGGACTAGAGGTCACGGGGAGCTGTTTTTT.

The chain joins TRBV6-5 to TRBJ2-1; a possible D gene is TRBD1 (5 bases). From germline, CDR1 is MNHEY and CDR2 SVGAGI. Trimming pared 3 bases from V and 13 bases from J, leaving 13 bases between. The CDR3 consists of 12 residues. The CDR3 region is CASSYKRQRQFF. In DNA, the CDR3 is TGTGCCAGCAGTTATAAGAGACAGAGACAGTTCTTC.

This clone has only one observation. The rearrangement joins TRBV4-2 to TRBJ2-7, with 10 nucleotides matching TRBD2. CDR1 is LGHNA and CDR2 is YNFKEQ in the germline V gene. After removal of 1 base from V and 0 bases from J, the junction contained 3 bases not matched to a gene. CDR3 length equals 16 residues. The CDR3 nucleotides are TGTGCCAGCAGCCAAGGTCTAGCGGGAGACTCCTACGAGCAGTACTTC. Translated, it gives CASSQGLAGDSYEQYF.

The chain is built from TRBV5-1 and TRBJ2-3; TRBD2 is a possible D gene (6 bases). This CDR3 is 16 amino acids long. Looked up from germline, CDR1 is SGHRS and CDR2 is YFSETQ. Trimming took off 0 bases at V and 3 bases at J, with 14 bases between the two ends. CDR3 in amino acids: CASSLAGAGRTDTQYF. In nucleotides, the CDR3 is TGCGCCAGCAGCTTGGCCGGGGCGGGGAGGACAGATACGCAGTATTTT.

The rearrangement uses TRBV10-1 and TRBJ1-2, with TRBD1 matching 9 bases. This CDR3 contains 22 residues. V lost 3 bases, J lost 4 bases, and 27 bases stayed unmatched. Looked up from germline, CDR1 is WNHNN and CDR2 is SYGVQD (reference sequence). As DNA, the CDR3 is TGCGCCAGCAGTGATCCGGGACAGGGAAGTGATGTCGGGCTCCTTTACCTCTATGGCTACACCTTC. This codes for CASSDPGQGSDVGLLYLYGYTF.

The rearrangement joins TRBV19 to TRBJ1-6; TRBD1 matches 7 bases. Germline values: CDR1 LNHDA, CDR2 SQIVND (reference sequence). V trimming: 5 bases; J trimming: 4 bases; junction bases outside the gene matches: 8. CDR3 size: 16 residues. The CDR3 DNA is TGTGCCAGTAGTTATGCAGGGGGAAGGTATAATTCACCCCTCCACTTT. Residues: CASSYAGGRYNSPLHF.

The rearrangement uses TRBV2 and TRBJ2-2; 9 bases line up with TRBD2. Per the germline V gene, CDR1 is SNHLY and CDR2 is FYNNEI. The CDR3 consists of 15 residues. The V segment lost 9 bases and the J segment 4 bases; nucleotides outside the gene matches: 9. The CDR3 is CASALAGSITGELFF. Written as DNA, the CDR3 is TGTGCCAGTGCCCTAGCGGGGAGCATCACCGGGGAGCTGTTTTTT.

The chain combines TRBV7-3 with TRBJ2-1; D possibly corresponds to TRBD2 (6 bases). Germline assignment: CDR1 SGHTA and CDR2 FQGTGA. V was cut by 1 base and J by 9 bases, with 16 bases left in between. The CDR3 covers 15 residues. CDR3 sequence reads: CASSLNSGGEGEQFF. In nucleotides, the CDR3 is TGTGCCAGCAGCTTAAATAGCGGAGGAGAGGGTGAGCAGTTCTTC.